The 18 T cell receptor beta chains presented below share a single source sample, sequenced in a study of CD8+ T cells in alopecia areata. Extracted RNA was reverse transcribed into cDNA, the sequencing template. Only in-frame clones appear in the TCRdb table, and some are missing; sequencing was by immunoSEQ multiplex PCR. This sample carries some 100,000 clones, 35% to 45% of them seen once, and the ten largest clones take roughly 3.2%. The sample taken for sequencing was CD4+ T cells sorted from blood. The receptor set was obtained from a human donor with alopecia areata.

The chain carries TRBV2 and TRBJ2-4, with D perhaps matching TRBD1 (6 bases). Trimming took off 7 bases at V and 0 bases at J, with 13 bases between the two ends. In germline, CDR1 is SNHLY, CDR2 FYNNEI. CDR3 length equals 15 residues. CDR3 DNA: TGTGCCAGCAATTTACAGGGCCTAGCCAAAAACATTCAGTACTTC. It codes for CASNLQGLAKNIQYF.

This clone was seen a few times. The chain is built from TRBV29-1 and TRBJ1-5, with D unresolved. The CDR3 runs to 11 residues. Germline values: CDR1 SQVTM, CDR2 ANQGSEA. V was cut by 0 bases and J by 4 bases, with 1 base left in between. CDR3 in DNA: TGCAGCGTTGAAGATAATCAGCCCCAGCATTTT. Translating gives CSVEDNQPQHF.

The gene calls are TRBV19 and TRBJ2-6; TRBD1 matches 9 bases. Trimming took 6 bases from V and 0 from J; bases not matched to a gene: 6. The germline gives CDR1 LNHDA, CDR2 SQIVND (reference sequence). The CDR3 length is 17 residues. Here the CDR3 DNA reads TGTGCCAGTAGCCCACGACAGGGGGGCTCTGGGGCCAACGTCCTGACTTTC. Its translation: CASSPRQGGSGANVLTF.

As DNA, the CDR3 is TGCGCCAGCAGCCAAGGCCGACTAGCGGGATACAGCACCGGGGAGCTGTTTTTT. Translated, it gives CASSQGRLAGYSTGELFF. This rearrangement joins TRBV4-1 to TRBJ2-2; TRBD2 matches at 11 bases. The V gene end was trimmed by 1 base and the J gene end by 4 bases; junction bases not matched to a gene: 8. CDR1 and CDR2 from the germline V gene are MGHRA and YSYEKL. CDR3 length: 18 amino acids.

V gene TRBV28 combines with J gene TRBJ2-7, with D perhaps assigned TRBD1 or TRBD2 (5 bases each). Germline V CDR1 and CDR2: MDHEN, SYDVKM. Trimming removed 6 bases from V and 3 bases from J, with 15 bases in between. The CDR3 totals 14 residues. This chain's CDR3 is CASRNRDGIYEQYF. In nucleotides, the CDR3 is TGTGCCAGCAGAAACCGGGACGGAATCTACGAGCAGTACTTC.

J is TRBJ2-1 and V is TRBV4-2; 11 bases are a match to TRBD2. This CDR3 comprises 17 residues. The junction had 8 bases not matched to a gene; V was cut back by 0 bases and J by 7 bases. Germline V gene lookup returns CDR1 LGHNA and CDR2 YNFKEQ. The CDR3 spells CASSQEARSSGGNEQFF. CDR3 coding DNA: TGTGCCAGCAGCCAAGAAGCTAGGTCTAGCGGGGGGAATGAGCAGTTCTTC.

The CDR3 nucleotides read TGCAGCGCCACGGACAGGTTGGGAGGCTACACCTTC. Translation: CSATDRLGGYTF. The rearrangement uses TRBV29-1 and TRBJ1-2; 7 nucleotides line up with TRBD1. Germline CDR1 reads SQVTM; CDR2 reads ANQGSEA. The CDR3 is made up of 12 amino acids. Trimming at V came to 7 bases and at J to 8 bases, leaving 10 bases not matched to a gene.

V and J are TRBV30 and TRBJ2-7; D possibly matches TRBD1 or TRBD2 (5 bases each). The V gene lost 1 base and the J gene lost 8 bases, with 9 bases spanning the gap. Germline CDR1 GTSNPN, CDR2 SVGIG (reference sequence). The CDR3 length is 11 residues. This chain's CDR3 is CAWSEGSKQYF. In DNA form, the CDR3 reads TGTGCCTGGAGTGAGGGGAGCAAGCAGTACTTC.

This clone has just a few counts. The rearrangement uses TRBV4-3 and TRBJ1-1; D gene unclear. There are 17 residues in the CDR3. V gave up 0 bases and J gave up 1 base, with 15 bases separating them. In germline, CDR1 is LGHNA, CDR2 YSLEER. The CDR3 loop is CASSQDAGSGRNTEAFF. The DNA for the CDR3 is TGCGCCAGCAGCCAAGACGCCGGGTCCGGGCGGAACACTGAAGCTTTCTTT.

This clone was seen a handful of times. The CDR3 sequence is CASSLLQGALDGYTF. In nucleotides, the CDR3 is TGTGCCAGCAGCTTATTACAGGGGGCATTGGATGGCTACACCTTC. V and J are TRBV7-8 and TRBJ1-2, with 9 positions matching TRBD1. CDR3 length equals 15 residues. CDR1 and CDR2 from the germline V gene are SGHVS and FQNEAQ. V shed 2 bases, J shed 6 bases, and the junction held 7 bases outside the gene matches.

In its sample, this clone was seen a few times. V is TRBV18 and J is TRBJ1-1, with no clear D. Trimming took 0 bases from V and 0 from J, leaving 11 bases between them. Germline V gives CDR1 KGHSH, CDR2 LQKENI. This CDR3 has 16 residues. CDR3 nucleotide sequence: TGTGCCAGCTCACCACCGAGTCAGAGTATGAACACTGAAGCTTTCTTT. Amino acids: CASSPPSQSMNTEAFF.

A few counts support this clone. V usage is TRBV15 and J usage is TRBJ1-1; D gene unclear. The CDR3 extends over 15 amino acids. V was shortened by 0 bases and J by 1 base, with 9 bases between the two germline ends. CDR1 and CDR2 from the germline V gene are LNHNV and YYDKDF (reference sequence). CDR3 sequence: CATSRDIGGNTEAFF. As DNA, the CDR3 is TGTGCCACCAGCAGAGATATTGGAGGGAACACTGAAGCTTTCTTT.

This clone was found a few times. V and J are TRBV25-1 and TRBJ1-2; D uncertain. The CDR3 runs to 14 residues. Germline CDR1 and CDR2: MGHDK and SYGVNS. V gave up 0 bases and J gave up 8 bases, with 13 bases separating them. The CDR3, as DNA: TGTGCCAGCAGTGAATATTTGGGGAAAGAAGGCTACACCTTC. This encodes CASSEYLGKEGYTF.

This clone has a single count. CDR3 sequence (DNA): TGTGCCAGCAGCCCAATCCCGGGATTACAGGAGCAGTACTTC. The encoded protein is CASSPIPGLQEQYF. The chain uses TRBV7-2 and TRBJ2-7, with a possible D match to TRBD2 (5 bases). The CDR3 contains 14 residues. Per the germline V gene, CDR1 is SGHTA and CDR2 is FQGNSA. The ends were cut back, 5 bases at V and 7 bases at J, with 18 bases in the middle.

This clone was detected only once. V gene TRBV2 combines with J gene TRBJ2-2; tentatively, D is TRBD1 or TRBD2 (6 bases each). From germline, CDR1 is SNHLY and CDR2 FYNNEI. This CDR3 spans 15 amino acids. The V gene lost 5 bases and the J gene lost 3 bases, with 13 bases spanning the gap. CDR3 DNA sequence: TGTGCCAGCAGTCTCTCGGGGGCGGACACCGGGGAGCTGTTTTTT. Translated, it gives CASSLSGADTGELFF.

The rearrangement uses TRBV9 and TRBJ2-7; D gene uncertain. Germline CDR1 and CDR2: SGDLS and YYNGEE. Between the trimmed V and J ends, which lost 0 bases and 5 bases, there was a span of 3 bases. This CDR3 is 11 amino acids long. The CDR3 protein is CASSVGNEQYF. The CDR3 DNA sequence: TGTGCCAGCAGCGTAGGGAACGAGCAGTACTTC.

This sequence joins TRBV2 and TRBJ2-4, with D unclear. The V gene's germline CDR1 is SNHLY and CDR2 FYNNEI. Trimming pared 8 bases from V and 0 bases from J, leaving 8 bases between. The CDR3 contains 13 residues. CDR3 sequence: CASCLLAKNIQYF. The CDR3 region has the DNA TGTGCCAGCTGTTTACTAGCCAAAAACATTCAGTACTTC. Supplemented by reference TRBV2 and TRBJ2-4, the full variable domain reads EPEVTQTPSHQVTQMGQEVILRCVPISNHLYFYWYRQILGQKVEFLVSFYNNEISEKSEIFDDQFSVERPDGSNFTLKIRSTKLEDSAMYFCASCLLAKNIQYFGAGTRLSVL.

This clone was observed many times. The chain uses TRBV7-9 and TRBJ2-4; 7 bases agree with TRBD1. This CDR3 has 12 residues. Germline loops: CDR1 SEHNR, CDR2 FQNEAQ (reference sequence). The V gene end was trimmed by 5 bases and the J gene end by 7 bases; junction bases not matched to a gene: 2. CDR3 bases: TGTGCCAGCAGCCAGACAGGGAACATTCAGTACTTC. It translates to CASSQTGNIQYF.